This T cell receptor beta chain was captured in a study of blood T cells in healthy people across ages. A second roughly 6 to 12 cycle PCR used barcoded and J-beta primers. TCRdb called the 5' RACE reads again in MiXCR, with one record for every CDR3 protein. Of 550,000 to 800,000 distinct CDR3 sequences listed, around a fifth are singletons. Between the trimmed V and J ends, which lost 2 bases and 11 bases, there was a span of 7 bases. Germline V gene lookup returns CDR1 SGHDN and CDR2 FVKESK. The CDR3 covers 11 residues. This chain connects TRBV14 to TRBJ2-1; D is perhaps TRBD1 (6 bases). The specimen sequenced was blood. The clonotype was recovered from a man aged 65 to 79 in good health. The CDR3 DNA sequence: TGTGCCAGCAGCCAAAGGGGGAAGCAGTTCTTC. Its translation is CASSQRGKQFF.